This T cell receptor (beta chain) is from a study of T-cell reconstitution after alpha-beta-depleted transplantation in children. Molecular barcoding with unique molecular identifiers was used for the TCRbeta library. TCRdb re-called the PCR reads through MiXCR, storing one row per CDR3 protein. The data hold under 450,000 distinct CDR3 sequences, with 13% observed a single time. This clonotype was observed many times. This CDR3 is 14 amino acids long. The germline V gene encodes CDR1 SGHDT and CDR2 YYEEEE. Trimming left V 1 base short and J 8 bases short, with 15 bases between. V and J are TRBV5-6 and TRBJ1-2; D remains ambiguous. The material was PBMCs, obtained from the stem cell graft. This receptor was identified in a human donor who donated a stem cell graft to a child with Fanconi anemia. This CDR3 is CASSLYVPTGGYTF. CDR3 nucleotides: TGTGCCAGCAGCTTGTATGTACCTACGGGAGGCTACACCTTC.